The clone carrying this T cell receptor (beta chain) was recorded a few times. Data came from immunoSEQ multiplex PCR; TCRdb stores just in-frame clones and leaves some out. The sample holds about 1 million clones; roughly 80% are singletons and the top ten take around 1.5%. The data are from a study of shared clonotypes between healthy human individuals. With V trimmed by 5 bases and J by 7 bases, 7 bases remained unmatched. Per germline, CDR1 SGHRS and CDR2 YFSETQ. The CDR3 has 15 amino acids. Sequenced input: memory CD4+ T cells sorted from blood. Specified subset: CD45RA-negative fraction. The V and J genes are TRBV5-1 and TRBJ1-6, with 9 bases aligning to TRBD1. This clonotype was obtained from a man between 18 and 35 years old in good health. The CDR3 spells CASSKQGAENSPLHF. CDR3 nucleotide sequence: TGCGCCAGCAGTAAACAGGGGGCAGAAAATTCACCCCTCCACTTT.